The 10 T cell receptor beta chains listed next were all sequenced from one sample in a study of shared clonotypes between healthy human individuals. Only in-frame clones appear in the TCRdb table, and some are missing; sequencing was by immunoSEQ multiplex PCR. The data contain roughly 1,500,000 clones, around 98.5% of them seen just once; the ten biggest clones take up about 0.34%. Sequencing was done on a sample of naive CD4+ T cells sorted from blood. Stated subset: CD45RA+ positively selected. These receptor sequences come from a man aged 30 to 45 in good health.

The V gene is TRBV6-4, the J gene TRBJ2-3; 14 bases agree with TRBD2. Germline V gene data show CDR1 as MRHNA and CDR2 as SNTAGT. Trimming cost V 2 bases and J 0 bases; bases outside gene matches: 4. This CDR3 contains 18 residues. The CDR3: CASSDTRTSGRSTDTQYF. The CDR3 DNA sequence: TGTGCCAGCAGTGACACGCGGACTAGCGGGAGGAGCACAGATACGCAGTATTTT.

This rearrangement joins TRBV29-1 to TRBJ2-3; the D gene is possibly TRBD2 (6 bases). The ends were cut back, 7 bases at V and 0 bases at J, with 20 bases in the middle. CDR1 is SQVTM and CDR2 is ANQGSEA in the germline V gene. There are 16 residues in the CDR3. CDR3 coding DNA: TGCAGCGGCTTGCCATTCGCGGGGCGGAGCACAGATACGCAGTATTTT. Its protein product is CSGLPFAGRSTDTQYF.

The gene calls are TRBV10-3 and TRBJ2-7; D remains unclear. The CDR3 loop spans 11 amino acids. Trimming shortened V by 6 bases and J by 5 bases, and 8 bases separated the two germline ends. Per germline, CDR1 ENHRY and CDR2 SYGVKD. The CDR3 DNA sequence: TGTGCCATCAGGGCCCGTGACGAGCAGTACTTC. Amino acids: CAIRARDEQYF.

The CDR3: CASSSQGVAPPVSTDTQYF. The CDR3 bases are TGTGCCAGCAGCTCGCAAGGAGTAGCGCCACCCGTTAGCACAGATACGCAGTATTTT. This chain links TRBV7-2 with TRBJ2-3, with D possibly matching TRBD2 (5 bases). Germline V CDR1 and CDR2: SGHTA, FQGNSA. Trimming removed 4 bases at V and 0 bases at J, with 23 bases between. This CDR3 comprises 19 residues.

The DNA for the CDR3 is TGCAGCGCCAAGGCGGGGGCCTCTTACAATGAGCAGTTCTTC. Residues: CSAKAGASYNEQFF. The genes are TRBV29-1 and TRBJ2-1, with a tentative D call TRBD2 (7 bases). The CDR3 totals 14 residues. V was clipped by 7 bases and J by 4 bases, with 17 bases between them. Germline V lookup: CDR1 SQVTM, CDR2 ANQGSEA.

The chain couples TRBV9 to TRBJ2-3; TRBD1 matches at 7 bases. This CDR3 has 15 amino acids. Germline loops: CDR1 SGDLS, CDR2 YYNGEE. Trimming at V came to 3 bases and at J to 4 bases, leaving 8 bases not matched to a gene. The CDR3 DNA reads TGTGCCAGCAGCGACAGGGGATTCGTATCAGATACGCAGTATTTT. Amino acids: CASSDRGFVSDTQYF.

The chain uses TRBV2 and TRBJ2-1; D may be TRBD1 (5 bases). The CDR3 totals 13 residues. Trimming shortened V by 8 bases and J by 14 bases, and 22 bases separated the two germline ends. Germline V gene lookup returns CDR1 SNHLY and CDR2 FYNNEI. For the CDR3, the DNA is TGTGCCAGCTGCGCAGGGCTTTCTAATGTGGAGTTCTTC. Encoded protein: CASCAGLSNVEFF.

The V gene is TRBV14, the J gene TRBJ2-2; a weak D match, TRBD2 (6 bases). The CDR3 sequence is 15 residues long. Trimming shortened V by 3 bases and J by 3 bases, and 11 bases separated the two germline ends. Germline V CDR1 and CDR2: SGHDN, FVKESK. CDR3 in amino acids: CASSQNGLYTGELFF. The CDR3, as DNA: TGTGCCAGCAGCCAGAACGGACTATACACCGGGGAGCTGTTTTTT.

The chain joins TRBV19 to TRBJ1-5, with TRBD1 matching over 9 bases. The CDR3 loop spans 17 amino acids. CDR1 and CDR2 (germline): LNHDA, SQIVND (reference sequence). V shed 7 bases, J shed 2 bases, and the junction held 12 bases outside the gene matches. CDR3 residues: CASTRTGVGSGNQPQHF. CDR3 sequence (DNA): TGTGCCAGTACACGGACAGGGGTGGGTAGCGGCAATCAGCCCCAGCATTTT.

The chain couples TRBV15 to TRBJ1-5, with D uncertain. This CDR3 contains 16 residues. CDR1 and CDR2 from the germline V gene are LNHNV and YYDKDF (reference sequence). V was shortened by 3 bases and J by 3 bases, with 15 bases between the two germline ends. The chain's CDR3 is CATSSNGRGYNQPQHF. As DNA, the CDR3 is TGTGCCACCAGCAGTAACGGTCGGGGATACAATCAGCCCCAGCATTTT.